The rows below give T cell receptor beta chains drawn from one sample of a study of T cell repertoires in cytomegalovirus infection. TCRdb re-derived calls from the reads in MiXCR, one entry per CDR3 protein. This table has hundreds of thousands of distinct CDR3 sequences, about a sixth appearing once. Material for sequencing was PBMCs. Receptor source: a human donor in good health (CMV status not recorded). Some clones in this sample may be carry-over from other donors' samples. CDR3s include the opening cysteine and the closing phenylalanine or tryptophan. D genes are given only for firm matches. Clone sizes are given selectively: once, few, many, or a class where the clone is expanded.

J gene,D gene,clone size,V gene,CDR3 length,CDR3 DNA,CDR3 protein
TRBJ2-1,.,.,TRBV19,12,TGTGCCAGTAGTATGTTGGGGAATGAGCAGTTCTTC,CASSMLGNEQFF
TRBJ2-7,.,many,TRBV7-2,14,TGTGCCAGCAGCTTAGCCGGGGGAAACGGCGAGCAGTACTTC,CASSLAGGNGEQYF
TRBJ1-2,.,few,TRBV4-3,17,TGCGCCAGCAGCCAAGCTGTTGGCCTGAGATCCAACTATGGCTACACCTTC,CASSQAVGLRSNYGYTF
TRBJ2-6,TRBD2,many,TRBV7-8,18,TGTGCCAGCAGCCCCGGGACTAGCGGGGGGGCGGGGGCCAACGTCCTGACTTTC,CASSPGTSGGAGANVLTF
TRBJ2-3,.,many,TRBV6-1,17,TGTGCCAGCAGTTACGCGCCCCCCGGGAGCGGCACAGATACGCAGTATTTT,CASSYAPPGSGTDTQYF
TRBJ1-4,.,few,TRBV4-1,17,TGCGCCAGCAGCCAAGAACGGTCGGCAGCAACTAATGAAAAACTGTTTTTT,CASSQERSAATNEKLFF
TRBJ2-3,.,.,TRBV15,15,TGTGCCACCAGCAGGTCAGGGATGGGCACAGATACGCAGTATTTT,CATSRSGMGTDTQYF
TRBJ1-1,.,many,TRBV7-9,14,TGTGCCAGCACCGAACAGTCCCGGGTCACTGAAGCTTTCTTT,CASTEQSRVTEAFF
TRBJ2-1,.,few,TRBV19,13,TGTGCCAGTAATGGTAGGAGCTACAATGAGCAGTTCTTC,CASNGRSYNEQFF
TRBJ2-2,TRBD2,.,TRBV6-2/TRBV6-3,17,TGTGCCAGCAGTTCCCTTCAGCGGGGTTGGGACACCGGGGAGCTGTTTTTT,CASSSLQRGWDTGELFF
TRBJ2-7,TRBD1,.,TRBV20-1,14,TGCAGTGCTAGAACCGGGACAGGGAACTACGAGCAGTACTTC,CSARTGTGNYEQYF
TRBJ1-1,.,many,TRBV7-9,12,TGTGCCAGCAGCTTATCCGACACTGAAGCTTTCTTT,CASSLSDTEAFF
TRBJ2-3,TRBD1,few,TRBV6-2/TRBV6-3,19,TGTGCCAGCAGTTACCCGGGACAGGGGGCTACGTCGGACACAGATACGCAGTATTTT,CASSYPGQGATSDTDTQYF
TRBJ2-2,.,many,TRBV6-1,13,TGTGCCAGCCCGAGGTGGGCCGGAGGGGAGCTGTTTTTT,CASPRWAGGELFF
TRBJ2-1,.,.,TRBV5-4,16,TGTGCCAGCAGCCCCGACTCCGGGACCCTTTACAATGAGCAGTTCTTC,CASSPDSGTLYNEQFF
TRBJ1-2,.,few,TRBV5-6,15,TGTGCCAGCAGCTTGGTAGGCAGCTCCTCCTATGGCTACACCTTC,CASSLVGSSSYGYTF
TRBJ2-7,.,.,TRBV20-1,15,TGCAGTGCTAGGTTGATGGGCAGGAGATCCTACGAGCAGTACTTC,CSARLMGRRSYEQYF
TRBJ2-1,TRBD1,few,TRBV4-1,15,TGCGCCAGCAGCCAGGTACAGGGGGCTTACAATGAGCAGTTCTTC,CASSQVQGAYNEQFF
TRBJ1-6,TRBD1,many,TRBV2,13,TGTGCCAGCAACCCAGGGGGCCGGTCACCCCTCCACTTT,CASNPGGRSPLHF
TRBJ2-3,TRBD1,.,TRBV6-2/TRBV6-3,15,TGTGCCAGCAGAACCAGGGGGCGCGGATCGGATACGCAGTATTTT,CASRTRGRGSDTQYF
TRBJ2-3,TRBD2,few,TRBV2,16,TGTGCCAGCAGTGACCCAGCTAGCGGGGGGCGAGATACGCAGTATTTT,CASSDPASGGRDTQYF
TRBJ2-3,TRBD1,.,TRBV29-1,15,TGCAGCGTCCTCGGTACAGGGGGGTACACAGATACGCAGTATTTT,CSVLGTGGYTDTQYF
TRBJ2-3,TRBD2,few,TRBV2,16,TGTGCCGCCACTACCAGGGAGGGCACTAGCACAGATACGCAGTATTTT,CAATTREGTSTDTQYF
TRBJ1-2,TRBD1,many,TRBV7-2,16,TGTGCCAGCAGCTTAGAGGGACAGAGAAGGAACTATGGCTACACCTTC,CASSLEGQRRNYGYTF
TRBJ1-5,.,.,TRBV29-1,13,TGCAGCGTTGGCCGGGACCCTAATCAGCCCCAGCATTTT,CSVGRDPNQPQHF
TRBJ1-5,.,few,TRBV5-6,14,TGTGCCAGCAGCTTGGATAGGGGACGGCAGCCCCAGCATTTT,CASSLDRGRQPQHF
TRBJ2-7,TRBD1,once,TRBV6-5,15,TGTGCCAGCAGGCCAAGGGGACAGGGGGCGTACGAGCAGTACTTC,CASRPRGQGAYEQYF
TRBJ2-5,.,many,TRBV2,15,TGTGCCAGCAGTGACAAAGCCCGGGGGCAAGAGACCCAGTACTTC,CASSDKARGQETQYF
TRBJ2-2,.,many,TRBV7-8,15,TGTGCCAGCGGGAAACAGGGAGCGAACACCGGGGAGCTGTTTTTT,CASGKQGANTGELFF
TRBJ1-4,.,.,TRBV4-3,16,TGCGCCAGCAGCCCATGGGGTCAGGGGACGAGCGAAAAACTGTTTTTT,CASSPWGQGTSEKLFF
TRBJ2-7,TRBD1,few,TRBV7-9,14,TGTGCCAGCAGCGCCGACAGGGAACTTTACGAGCAGTACTTC,CASSADRELYEQYF
TRBJ1-4,.,.,TRBV7-6,16,TGTGCCAGCAGCCCGCTATTCGGTGCAACTAATGAAAAACTGTTTTTT,CASSPLFGATNEKLFF
TRBJ2-5,.,.,TRBV19,13,TGTGCCAGTAGTATAACAGGGCGAGAGACCCAGTACTTC,CASSITGRETQYF
TRBJ2-2,TRBD1,many,TRBV7-8,16,TGTGCCAGCAGCTTCCGGGACAGGGATAGTGCCGGGGAGCTGTTTTTT,CASSFRDRDSAGELFF
TRBJ2-3,.,many,TRBV7-2,16,TGTGCCAGCAGCCAAACAGGTCCGGGATCGACAGATACGCAGTATTTT,CASSQTGPGSTDTQYF
TRBJ1-3,.,.,TRBV5-1,17,TGCGCCAGCAGCTTGGCGGGGGGCAAGGTGTCTGGAAACACCATATATTTT,CASSLAGGKVSGNTIYF
TRBJ1-1,.,many,TRBV7-2,14,TGTGCCAGCAGCTTAGTTGGGTCGGACGCTGAAGCTTTCTTT,CASSLVGSDAEAFF
TRBJ2-1,TRBD2,many,TRBV7-8,19,TGTGCCAGCAGCTATCTGCAGGGCCCCGGGACTAGCGCCAAGGATGAGCAGTTCTTC,CASSYLQGPGTSAKDEQFF